What follows describes a single TCR beta chain. The sample is drawn from a study of blood T cell repertoires in COVID-19. On the study more broadly: Some COVID-19 samples were acute and others convalescent; all came from the United States, Italy and Spain.

In the original workflow: Scientists estimated how many nucleated cells there were by amplifying reference gene primers. Sequencing used immunoSEQ multiplex PCR; TCRdb keeps in-frame clones, though not all of them. V and J calls and clone size come straight from that table; D and trimming were deduced from the DNA. The sample includes around 310,000 clones, around 90% seen only once; the top ten take 0.95% to 1.3%. V was cut by 5 bases and J by 4 bases, with 13 bases left in between. Germline lookup yields CDR1 SEHNR and CDR2 FQNEAQ (reference sequence). This CDR3 is 14 amino acids long. Seattle patients were enrolled during active infection and followed longitudinally.

The chain combines TRBV7-9 with TRBJ2-3; possible D gene TRBD2, 6 bases. Material for sequencing was peripheral blood. The TCR was taken from a woman between 40 and 50 years old with COVID-19, enrolled during active disease. This CDR3 is CASSQAPGADTQYF. In DNA form, the CDR3 reads TGTGCCAGCAGCCAGGCGCCGGGAGCAGATACGCAGTATTTT.